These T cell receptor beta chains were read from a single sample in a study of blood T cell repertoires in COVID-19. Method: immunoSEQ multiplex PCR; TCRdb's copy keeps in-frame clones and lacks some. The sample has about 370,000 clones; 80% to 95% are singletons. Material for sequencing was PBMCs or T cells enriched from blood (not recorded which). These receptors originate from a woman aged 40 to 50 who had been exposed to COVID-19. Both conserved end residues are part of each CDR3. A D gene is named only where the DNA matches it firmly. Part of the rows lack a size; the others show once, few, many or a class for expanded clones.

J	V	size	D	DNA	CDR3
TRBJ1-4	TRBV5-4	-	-	TGTGCCAGCAGCTTGGCGGGGTCAACTAATGAAAAACTGTTTTTT	CASSLAGSTNEKLFF
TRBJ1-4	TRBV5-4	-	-	TGTGCCAGCAGCAAGAAGGAGGGCAGTCATGAAAAACTGTTTTTT	CASSKKEGSHEKLFF
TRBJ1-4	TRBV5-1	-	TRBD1	TGCGCCAGCAGTGCAACAGGGGGCGGTACTAATGAAAAACTGTTTTTT	CASSATGGGTNEKLFF
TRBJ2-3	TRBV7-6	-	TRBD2	TGTGCCAGCAGCTTATTTAGCGGGAGAATTACCACAGATACGCAGTATTTT	CASSLFSGRITTDTQYF
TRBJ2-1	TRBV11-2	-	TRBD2	TGTGCCAGCAGCTTAGGATCTAGCGGACGTTACAATGAGCAGTTCTTC	CASSLGSSGRYNEQFF
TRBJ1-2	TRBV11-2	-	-	TGTGCCAGCAGCCCTTTCTGGAGCGGTGCTAACTATGGCTACACCTTC	CASSPFWSGANYGYTF
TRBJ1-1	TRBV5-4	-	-	TGTGCCAGCAGCTTGGACGGAGGGCGAAACACTGAAGCTTTCTTT	CASSLDGGRNTEAFF
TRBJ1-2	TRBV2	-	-	TGTGCCAGCGGTCAAACTTTTAATGATGGCTACACCTTC	CASGQTFNDGYTF
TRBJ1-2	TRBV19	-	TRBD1	TGTGCCAGTAGTATTAGCCGACAGGGGCCCACGCGGCACGGCTACACCTTC	CASSISRQGPTRHGYTF
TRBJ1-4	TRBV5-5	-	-	TGTGCCAGCAGCTCGTACGAGGGTACTGAAAAACTGTTTTTT	CASSSYEGTEKLFF
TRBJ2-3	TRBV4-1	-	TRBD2	TGCGCCAGCAGCCAATTGGGAGGTAGCGGGACCACAGATACGCAGTATTTT	CASSQLGGSGTTDTQYF
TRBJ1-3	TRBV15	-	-	TGTGCCACCAGCAGAGTGGTCTCGAGCTCTGGAAACACCATATATTTT	CATSRVVSSSGNTIYF
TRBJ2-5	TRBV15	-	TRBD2	TGTGCCACCAGCAGAAATTGGACTAGCGGGTACCAAGAGACCCAGTACTTC	CATSRNWTSGYQETQYF
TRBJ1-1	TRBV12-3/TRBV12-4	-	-	TGTGCCAGTAATTTTGGGGCATCTGAAGCTTTCTTT	CASNFGASEAFF
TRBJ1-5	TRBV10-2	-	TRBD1	TGCGCCAGCAGGCGCGGACAGGGGACCAGCAATCAGCCCCAGCATTTT	CASRRGQGTSNQPQHF
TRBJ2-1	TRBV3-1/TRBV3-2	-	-	TGTGCCAGCAGCCAAGCTCATAGCCTTGAGCAGTTCTTC	CASSQAHSLEQFF
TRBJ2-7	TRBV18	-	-	TGTGCCAGCTCACCCATCTCCTACGAGCAGTACTTC	CASSPISYEQYF
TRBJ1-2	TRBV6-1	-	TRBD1	TGTGCCAGCAGTGAAGCGCTTCTCGGACAGGTCCATGGCTACACCTTC	CASSEALLGQVHGYTF
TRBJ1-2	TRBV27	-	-	TGTGCCACCTGGGGAAGGGGTGGGATGGGGTATGGCTACACCTTC	CATWGRGGMGYGYTF
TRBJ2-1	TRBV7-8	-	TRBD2	TGTGCCAGCAGCTTAGCTGAGACTAGCGGGAGGAAGCAGTTCTTC	CASSLAETSGRKQFF
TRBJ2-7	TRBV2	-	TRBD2	TGTGCCAGCACCACCGGGACTAGGATTTACGAGCAGTACTTC	CASTTGTRIYEQYF
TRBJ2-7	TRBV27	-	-	TGTGCCAGCAGTTTGGCAAGCTCCTACGAGCAGTACTTC	CASSLASSYEQYF
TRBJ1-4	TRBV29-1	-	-	TGCAGCGTGGAGGTGCCAGCTGCAACTAATGAAAAACTGTTTTTT	CSVEVPAATNEKLFF
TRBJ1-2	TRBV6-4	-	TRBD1	TGTGCCAGCAGTGGAACAGGGGGCGCCGCCCATGGCTACACCTTC	CASSGTGGAAHGYTF
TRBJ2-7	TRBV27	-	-	TGTGCCAGCAGTTTTAAGGGAGACCACGAGCAGTACTTC	CASSFKGDHEQYF
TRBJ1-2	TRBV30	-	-	TGTGCCTGGAGTAGACTAGGCGAAAGAGATGGCTACACCTTC	CAWSRLGERDGYTF
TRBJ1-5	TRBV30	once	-	TGTGCCTGGAGAGGACAGAGCAATCAGCCCCAGCATTTT	CAWRGQSNQPQHF
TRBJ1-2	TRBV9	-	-	TGTGCCAGCAGCGTAGCAGGTCGCTATGGCTACACCTTC	CASSVAGRYGYTF
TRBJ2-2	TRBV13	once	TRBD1	TGTGCCAGCAGCCCTCGGAGGACAGGGCCCACCGGGGAGCTGTTTTTT	CASSPRRTGPTGELFF
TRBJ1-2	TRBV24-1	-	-	TGTGCCACCAGTGATGAACGTCTAGAATATGGCTACACCTTC	CATSDERLEYGYTF
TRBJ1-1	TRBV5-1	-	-	TGCGCCAGCAGTTCCCAGGGTGGACCCGTTCCTGAAGCTTTCTTT	CASSSQGGPVPEAFF
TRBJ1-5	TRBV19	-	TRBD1	TGTGCCAGTAGTTCAGGACAGGGCGTAGGAAATCAGCCCCAGCATTTT	CASSSGQGVGNQPQHF
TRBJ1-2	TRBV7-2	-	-	TGTGCCAGCAGCTTAGATTTTGGGAGGGGGATAGAAGGCTACACCTTC	CASSLDFGRGIEGYTF